This entry is about one T cell receptor beta chain. The data stem from a study of T cell responses to AZD1222 COVID-19 vaccine. The method was immunoSEQ multiplex PCR; TCRdb's version includes in-frame clones alone and lacks a portion of them. The top ten clones hold about 2.8% of a sample with 150,000 to 200,000 clones, about 90% of them seen once. The clonotype was recovered from an adult in good health. The material sequenced was peripheral blood, taken on day 0 of AZD1222 vaccination.

CDR3 sequence: CASSLNRGPFYGYTF. In DNA form, the CDR3 reads TGCGCCAGCAGCTTGAACAGGGGTCCTTTTTATGGCTACACCTTC. The rearrangement links TRBV5-1 to TRBJ1-2; 7 bases map to TRBD1. The CDR3 has 15 amino acids. With V trimmed by 1 base and J by 5 bases, 8 bases remained unmatched. Germline V CDR1 and CDR2: SGHRS, YFSETQ.